This TCR beta chain is from a study of CD8 T cells in ankylosing spondylitis (dated by TCRdb to about 2017). Study-wide context: To find TCR variants linked to disease, the study profiled T cell receptor beta repertoires in ankylosing spondylitis patients and healthy donors. The full study cohort comprised around 25 ankylosing spondylitis patients and approximately 100 healthy donors. Peripheral blood was sampled, and synovial fluid was additionally collected from ankylosing spondylitis patients. The research as a whole found: Some motif variants had previously been reported in the synovial fluid and blood of reactive arthritis patients, which suggests shared mechanisms of disease initiation. According to the report, matched synovial fluid samples from ankylosing spondylitis patients were significantly enriched for the disease-linked clones. In peripheral blood, the disease-linked clones were found at relatively low frequencies and had a CD8+ phenotype. A TCR beta motif of seven or eight highly homologous amino acid variants appeared characteristic of blood from ankylosing spondylitis patients.

TCRdb records Illumina HiSeq 2500 as the sequencer. TCR beta libraries were prepared by quantitative 5'-RACE with molecular barcodes. Under the source paper's analysis protocol: A new computational method based on a probabilistic model of VDJ rearrangement was used to identify disease-linked TCR variants. Starting from the raw public reads, TCRdb applied fastp trimming at Q25, assembled clones with MiXCR and retained in-frame beta chains. CDR3 protein duplicates are merged, each entry listing the most common genes and DNA. The V and J calls reflect TCRdb's pipeline rather than the authors' work. This sample is represented by fewer than 40,000 distinct CDR3 sequences; 30% of them were singletons. About 48% of the sample is taken by the ten largest. This clonotype registers as medium-sized (0.01 to 0.1%) within its sample. No cognate antigen has been identified for it. Base quality data are lacking; no much larger clone is found one base away.

Trimming costs V 4 bases and J 5 bases, and their ends lie 18 bases apart. Taken from the germline V gene, the CDR1 and CDR2 loops are SGHRS and YFSETQ. The CDR3 has 15 amino acids, counting the end cysteine and phenylalanine. Of the read, only the CDR3 DNA is kept; its 45 bases are in frame from base 1. Synovial fluid samples were matched to blood samples from the same ankylosing spondylitis patients. This clonotype originated in a male donor with ankylosing spondylitis. The sequence is built from TRBV5-1 and TRBJ1-1; the D segment cannot be called with confidence. Sequences were obtained from synovial fluid, either unsorted or a sorted T cell fraction (not recorded which). The CDR3 region reads CASSARPGRRTEAFF. The DNA reads as follows: TGCGCCAGCAGCGCGAGGCCTGGGAGAAGAACTGAAGCTTTCTTT.